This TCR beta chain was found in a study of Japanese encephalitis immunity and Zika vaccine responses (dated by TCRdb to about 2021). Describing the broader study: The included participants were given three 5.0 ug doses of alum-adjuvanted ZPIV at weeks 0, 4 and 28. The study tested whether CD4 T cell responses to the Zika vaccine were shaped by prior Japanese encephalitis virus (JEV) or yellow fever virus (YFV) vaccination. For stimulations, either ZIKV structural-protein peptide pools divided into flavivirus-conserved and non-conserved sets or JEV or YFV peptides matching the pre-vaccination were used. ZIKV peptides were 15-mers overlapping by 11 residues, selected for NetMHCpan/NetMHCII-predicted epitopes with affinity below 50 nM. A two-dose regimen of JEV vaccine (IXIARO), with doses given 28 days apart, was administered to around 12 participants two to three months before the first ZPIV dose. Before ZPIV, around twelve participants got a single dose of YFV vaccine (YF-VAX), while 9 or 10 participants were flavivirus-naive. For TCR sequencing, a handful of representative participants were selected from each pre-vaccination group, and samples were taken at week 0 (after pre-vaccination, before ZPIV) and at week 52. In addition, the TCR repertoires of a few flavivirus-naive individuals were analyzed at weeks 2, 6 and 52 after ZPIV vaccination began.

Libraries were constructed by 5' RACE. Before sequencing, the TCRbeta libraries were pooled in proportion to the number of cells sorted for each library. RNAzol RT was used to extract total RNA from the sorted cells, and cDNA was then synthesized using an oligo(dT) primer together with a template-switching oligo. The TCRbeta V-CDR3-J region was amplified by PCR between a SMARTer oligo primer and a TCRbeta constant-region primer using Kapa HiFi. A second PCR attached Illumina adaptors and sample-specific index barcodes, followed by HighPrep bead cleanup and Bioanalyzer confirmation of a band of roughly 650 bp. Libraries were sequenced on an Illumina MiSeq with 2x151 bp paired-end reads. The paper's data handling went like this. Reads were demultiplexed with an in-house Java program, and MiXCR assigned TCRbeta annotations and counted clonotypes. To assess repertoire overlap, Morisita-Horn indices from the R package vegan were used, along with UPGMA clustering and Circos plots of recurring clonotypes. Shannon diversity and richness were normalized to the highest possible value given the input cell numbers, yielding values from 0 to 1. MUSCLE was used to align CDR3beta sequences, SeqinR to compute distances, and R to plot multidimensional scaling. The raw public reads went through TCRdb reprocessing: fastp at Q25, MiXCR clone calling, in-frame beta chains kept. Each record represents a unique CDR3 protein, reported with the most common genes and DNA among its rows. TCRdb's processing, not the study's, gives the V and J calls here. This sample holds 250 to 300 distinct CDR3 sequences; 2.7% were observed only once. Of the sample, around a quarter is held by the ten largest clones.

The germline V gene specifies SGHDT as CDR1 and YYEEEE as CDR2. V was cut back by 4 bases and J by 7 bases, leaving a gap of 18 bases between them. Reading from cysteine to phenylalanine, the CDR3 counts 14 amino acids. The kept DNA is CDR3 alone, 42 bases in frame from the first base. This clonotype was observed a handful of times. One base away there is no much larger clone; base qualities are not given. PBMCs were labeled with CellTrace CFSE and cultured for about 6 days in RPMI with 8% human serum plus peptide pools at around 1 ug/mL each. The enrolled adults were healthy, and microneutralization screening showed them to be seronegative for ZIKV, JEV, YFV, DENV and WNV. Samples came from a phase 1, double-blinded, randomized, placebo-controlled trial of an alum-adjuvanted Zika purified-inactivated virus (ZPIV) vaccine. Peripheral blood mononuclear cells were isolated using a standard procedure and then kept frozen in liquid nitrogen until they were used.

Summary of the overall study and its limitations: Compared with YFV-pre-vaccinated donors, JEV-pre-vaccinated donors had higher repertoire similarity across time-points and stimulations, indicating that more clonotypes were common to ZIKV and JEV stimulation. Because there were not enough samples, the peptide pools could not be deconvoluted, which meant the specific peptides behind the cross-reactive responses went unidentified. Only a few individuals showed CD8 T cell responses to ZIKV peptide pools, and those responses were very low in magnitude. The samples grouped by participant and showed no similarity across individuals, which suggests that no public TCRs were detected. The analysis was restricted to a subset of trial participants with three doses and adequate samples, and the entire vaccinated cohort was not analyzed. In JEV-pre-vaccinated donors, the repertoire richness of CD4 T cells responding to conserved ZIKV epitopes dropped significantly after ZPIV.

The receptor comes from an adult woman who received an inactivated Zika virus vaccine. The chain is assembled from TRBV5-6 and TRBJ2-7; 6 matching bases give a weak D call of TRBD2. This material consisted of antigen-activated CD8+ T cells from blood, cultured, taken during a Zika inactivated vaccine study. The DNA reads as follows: TGTGCCAGCAGCCCCGGGACCTCGGGGGTAGAGCAGTACTTC. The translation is CASSPGTSGVEQYF.